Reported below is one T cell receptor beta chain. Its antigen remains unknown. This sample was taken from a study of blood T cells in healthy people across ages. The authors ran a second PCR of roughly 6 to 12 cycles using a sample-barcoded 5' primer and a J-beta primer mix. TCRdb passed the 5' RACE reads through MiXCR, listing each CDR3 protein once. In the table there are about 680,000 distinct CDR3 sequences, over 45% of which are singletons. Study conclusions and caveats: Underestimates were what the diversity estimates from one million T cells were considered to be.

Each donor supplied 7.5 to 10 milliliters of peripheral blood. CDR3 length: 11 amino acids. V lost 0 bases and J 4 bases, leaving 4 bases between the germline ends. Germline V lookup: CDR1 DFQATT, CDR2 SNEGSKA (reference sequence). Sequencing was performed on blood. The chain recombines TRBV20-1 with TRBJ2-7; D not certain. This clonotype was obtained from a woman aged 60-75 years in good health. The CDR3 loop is CSARDKYEQYF. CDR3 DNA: TGCAGTGCTAGAGATAAGTACGAGCAGTACTTC.